Below, 2 T cell receptor beta chains from the same sample are listed, as sequenced in a study of Graves' ophthalmopathy and Graves' hyperthyroidism. RNA transcripts provided the template for amplifying TCR beta CDR3 regions. First-round RT-PCR employed HTBI primers, with a second-round multiplex PCR after it. MiXCR, run by TCRdb on the multiplex PCR reads, gives a single entry per CDR3 protein. The profile covers about 590,000 distinct CDR3 sequences, with just under 40% appearing a single time and about 4.6% taken by the ten largest. The specimen sequenced was peripheral blood or thyroid tissue (not recorded which). The receptors were sampled from an adult man with Graves' hyperthyroidism.

This clonotype was detected a few times. CDR3 nucleotides: TGTGCCAGCAGTAATTCCCTCCGGGACGGCTCCTACGAGCAGTACTTC. This codes for CASSNSLRDGSYEQYF. V usage is TRBV28 and J usage is TRBJ2-7, with D perhaps matching TRBD1 or TRBD2 (5 bases each). Germline V gene data show CDR1 as MDHEN and CDR2 as SYDVKM. V was shortened by 5 bases and J by 0 bases, with 17 bases between the two germline ends. This CDR3 contains 16 residues.

The chain combines TRBV9 with TRBJ1-1, with no clear D. The CDR3 loop spans 16 amino acids. Germline V lookup: CDR1 SGDLS, CDR2 YYNGEE. The V end lost 7 bases, the J end lost 2 bases, and 21 bases lay between the germline ends. The CDR3 DNA is TGTGCCAGCTCACTATCATATGGCTCAGAAAACACTGAAGCTTTCTTT. Its translation is CASSLSYGSENTEAFF.